Listed below are T cell receptor beta chains from one sample, sequenced in a study of blood T cell repertoires in COVID-19. The protocol was immunoSEQ multiplex PCR, while the TCRdb copy is restricted to in-frame clones and leaves out a portion. This table holds roughly 160,000 clones, over 75% found once. The specimen was PBMCs or T cells enriched from blood (not recorded which). The receptors originated from a woman in her forties or fifties who had recovered from COVID-19. CDR3s include the opening cysteine and the closing phenylalanine or tryptophan. A D gene is named only where the DNA matches it firmly. A clone size is listed for some rows: how often the clone was seen (once, few, many), or a class if it is expanded.

>TRBJ2-1|TRBV5-1|NA|NA
TGCGCCAGCAGCTTGCCGCGGACAGGAGGGGTCAATGAGCAGTTCTTC
CASSLPRTGGVNEQFF
>TRBJ2-2|TRBV11-2|NA|NA
TGTGCCAGCAGCCGCAGGGGCAACACCGGGGAGCTGTTTTTT
CASSRRGNTGELFF
>TRBJ1-5|TRBV12-3/TRBV12-4|NA|NA
TGTGCCAGCGTAGCGGGAGGCAATCAGCCCCAGCATTTT
CASVAGGNQPQHF
>TRBJ2-2|TRBV4-3|NA|NA
TGCGCCAGCAGCCAAGAGAGACGGGATCTCCTCGCCACCGGGGAGCTGTTTTTT
CASSQERRDLLATGELFF
>TRBJ2-7|TRBV7-9|NA|few
TGTGCCAGCAGCTTAGGGGCAGGGATCTACGAGCAGTACTTC
CASSLGAGIYEQYF
>TRBJ2-7|TRBV19|NA|NA
TGTGCCAGTAGTGCGGCTTACAGGGCCGAGCAGTACTTC
CASSAAYRAEQYF
>TRBJ1-1|TRBV19|NA|NA
TGTGCCAGTAGTATGGACAGAGTCACTGAAGCTTTCTTT
CASSMDRVTEAFF
>TRBJ1-1|TRBV5-1|TRBD1|NA
TGCGCCAGCAGCTTGGGGGACAGGGCCACTGAAGCTTTCTTT
CASSLGDRATEAFF
>TRBJ2-7|TRBV6-6|TRBD2|NA
TGTGCCAGCAGTACTAGCGGCCTCTCCTCCTACGAGCAGTACTTC
CASSTSGLSSYEQYF
>TRBJ1-1|TRBV28|NA|NA
TGTGCCAGCGGCAAGAACACTGAAGCTTTCTTT
CASGKNTEAFF
>TRBJ2-7|TRBV28|TRBD1|once
TGTGCCAGCAGTTTACCCTCCGGGACAGGGGGCTACGAGCAGTACTTC
CASSLPSGTGGYEQYF
>TRBJ2-1|TRBV4-1|TRBD2|NA
TGCGCCAGCAGCCAATGGGGAGGGAGCAATGAGCAGTTCTTC
CASSQWGGSNEQFF
>TRBJ2-5|TRBV18|TRBD1|NA
TGTGCCAGCTCGCCTGACAGGGTGGTGGGGACCCAGTACTTC
CASSPDRVVGTQYF
>TRBJ1-4|TRBV7-9|NA|NA
TGTGCCAGCAGCTTAGGAATGGGGGGTAATGAAAAACTGTTTTTT
CASSLGMGGNEKLFF
>TRBJ2-7|TRBV6-2/TRBV6-3|TRBD2|few
TGTGCCAGCAGCGCGGGAGGGCGAAGGTACGAGCAGTACTTC
CASSAGGRRYEQYF
>TRBJ2-7|TRBV28|NA|NA
TGTGCCAGCAGGCATAACAGCTACGAGCAGTACTTC
CASRHNSYEQYF
>TRBJ1-6|TRBV6-5|NA|NA
TGTGCCAGCAGTTACTCCGGAACCCCAGGGCGACCCCTCCACTTT
CASSYSGTPGRPLHF
>TRBJ2-7|TRBV3-1/TRBV3-2|NA|NA
TGTGCCAGCAGCCCCCAAGCGTACGGCGAGCAGTACTTC
CASSPQAYGEQYF
>TRBJ2-1|TRBV27|NA|NA
TGTGCCAGCAGTTCTCAAACCATTACAGGGTGGGGACGCAATGAGCAGTTCTTC
CASSSQTITGWGRNEQFF
>TRBJ2-1|TRBV29-1|TRBD2|NA
TGCAGCGTAGGCCTAGCGGCGTACTACAATGAGCAGTTCTTC
CSVGLAAYYNEQFF
>TRBJ2-1|TRBV7-9|TRBD2|NA
TGTGCCAGCAGCCAAGCGGGGTTTTGGTTCTTC
CASSQAGFWFF
>TRBJ2-7|TRBV5-4|NA|NA
TGTGCCAGCAGCCCGGGGACAATAACCTCCTACGAGCAGTACTTC
CASSPGTITSYEQYF
>TRBJ2-1|TRBV7-3|TRBD2|once
TGTGCCAGCAGCCTTAAAGCGGGAGGGCTCGGCAATGAGCAGTTCTTC
CASSLKAGGLGNEQFF
>TRBJ2-6|TRBV28|NA|NA
TGTGCCAGCAGTCCCCTCAGCGCCCCCGGGGCCAACGTCCTGACTTTC
CASSPLSAPGANVLTF
>TRBJ2-4|TRBV24-1|TRBD1|NA
TGTGCCACCAGTGACCCGGGACAGGGGAACAACATTCAGTACTTC
CATSDPGQGNNIQYF
>TRBJ2-7|TRBV5-5|TRBD2|NA
TGTGCCAGCAGCTTGCTAGCGGGACCCTACGAGCAGTACTTC
CASSLLAGPYEQYF
>TRBJ2-2|TRBV7-9|NA|NA
TGTGCCAGCAGCCCCCTGGCGGGTGCAGGTCGATTCGCCGGGGAGCTGTTTTTT
CASSPLAGAGRFAGELFF
>TRBJ1-6|TRBV12-3/TRBV12-4|NA|few
TGTGCCAGCAGTTCCGCGGGCCAAACCCCCCTCCACTTT
CASSSAGQTPLHF
>TRBJ2-7|TRBV7-2|TRBD2|NA
TGTGCCAGCAGCTTACGACTAGCGGAGGCCTACGAGCAGTACTTC
CASSLRLAEAYEQYF
>TRBJ1-4|TRBV6-5|NA|NA
TGTGCCAGCAGTTACTCGAGGCATGAAAAACTGTTTTTT
CASSYSRHEKLFF
>TRBJ1-2|TRBV28|NA|NA
TGTGCCAGCAGTTTCCGCGGCAGCCGAGCTAACTATGGCTACACCTTC
CASSFRGSRANYGYTF
>TRBJ2-7|TRBV7-2|NA|once
TGTGCCAGCAGCTTAGATGGCGGGGCCGCCTACGAGCAGTACTTC
CASSLDGGAAYEQYF
>TRBJ1-5|TRBV19|TRBD1|NA
TGTGCCAGTACCTCGACAGGGGTGGCTCAGCCCCAGCATTTT
CASTSTGVAQPQHF
>TRBJ1-3|TRBV6-5|NA|NA
TGTGCCAGCACCCTCTCGGGTGGGGGAAACACCATATATTTT
CASTLSGGGNTIYF
>TRBJ2-3|TRBV30|NA|NA
TGTGCCTGGAGTTGGACTAGCACAGATACGCAGTATTTT
CAWSWTSTDTQYF
>TRBJ2-3|TRBV28|TRBD2|NA
TGTGCCAGCAGCCCACTAGGGACTAGAGCAGATACGCAGTATTTT
CASSPLGTRADTQYF
>TRBJ2-3|TRBV10-2|TRBD2|NA
TGCGCCGCCCGGCAACTAGCGGGAGGGGGGGATACGCAGTATTTT
CAARQLAGGGDTQYF
>TRBJ1-4|TRBV29-1|TRBD1|NA
TGCAGCGTCGACTTAGGACAGGGGGCGTTCGAAAAACTGTTTTTT
CSVDLGQGAFEKLFF
>TRBJ1-1|TRBV5-1|TRBD1|NA
TGCGCCAGCAGCTTCCCGGGACAGGGGGCTCTGAACACTGAAGCTTTCTTT
CASSFPGQGALNTEAFF
>TRBJ2-3|TRBV5-4|TRBD1|NA
TGTGCCAGCAGCGTTGACAGGGTCGACACAGATACGCAGTATTTT
CASSVDRVDTDTQYF
>TRBJ1-3|TRBV5-1|TRBD1|NA
TGCGCCAGCAGCTTCCGGACAGGGAGCGCTGGAAACACCATATATTTT
CASSFRTGSAGNTIYF
>TRBJ1-4|TRBV5-1|NA|NA
TGCGCCAGCAGCTTGGTAGGGGCTAATGAAAAACTGTTTTTT
CASSLVGANEKLFF
>TRBJ2-2|TRBV2|TRBD2|NA
TGTGCCACAGGACTAGCGGAAAACACCGGGGAGCTGTTTTTT
CATGLAENTGELFF
>TRBJ2-1|TRBV19|NA|NA
TGTGCCAGTAGTATAGGGCCAAACCCTAATGAGCAGTTCTTC
CASSIGPNPNEQFF